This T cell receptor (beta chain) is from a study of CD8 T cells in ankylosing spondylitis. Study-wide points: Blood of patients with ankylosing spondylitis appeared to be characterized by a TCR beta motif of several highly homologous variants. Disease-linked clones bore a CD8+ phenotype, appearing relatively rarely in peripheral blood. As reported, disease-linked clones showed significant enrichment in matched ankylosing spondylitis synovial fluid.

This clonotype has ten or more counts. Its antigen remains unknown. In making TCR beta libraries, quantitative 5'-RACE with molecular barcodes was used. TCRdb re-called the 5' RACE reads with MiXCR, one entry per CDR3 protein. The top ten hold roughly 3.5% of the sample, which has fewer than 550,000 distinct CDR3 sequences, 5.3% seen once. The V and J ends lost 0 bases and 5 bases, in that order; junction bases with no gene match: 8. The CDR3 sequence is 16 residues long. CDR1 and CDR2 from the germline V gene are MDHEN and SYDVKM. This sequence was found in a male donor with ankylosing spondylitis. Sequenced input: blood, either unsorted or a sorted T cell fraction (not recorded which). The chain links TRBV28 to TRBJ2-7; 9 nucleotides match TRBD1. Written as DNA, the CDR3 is TGTGCCAGCAGTTTATGGGGACAGGGACCATCGGACGAGCAGTACTTC. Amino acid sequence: CASSLWGQGPSDEQYF.